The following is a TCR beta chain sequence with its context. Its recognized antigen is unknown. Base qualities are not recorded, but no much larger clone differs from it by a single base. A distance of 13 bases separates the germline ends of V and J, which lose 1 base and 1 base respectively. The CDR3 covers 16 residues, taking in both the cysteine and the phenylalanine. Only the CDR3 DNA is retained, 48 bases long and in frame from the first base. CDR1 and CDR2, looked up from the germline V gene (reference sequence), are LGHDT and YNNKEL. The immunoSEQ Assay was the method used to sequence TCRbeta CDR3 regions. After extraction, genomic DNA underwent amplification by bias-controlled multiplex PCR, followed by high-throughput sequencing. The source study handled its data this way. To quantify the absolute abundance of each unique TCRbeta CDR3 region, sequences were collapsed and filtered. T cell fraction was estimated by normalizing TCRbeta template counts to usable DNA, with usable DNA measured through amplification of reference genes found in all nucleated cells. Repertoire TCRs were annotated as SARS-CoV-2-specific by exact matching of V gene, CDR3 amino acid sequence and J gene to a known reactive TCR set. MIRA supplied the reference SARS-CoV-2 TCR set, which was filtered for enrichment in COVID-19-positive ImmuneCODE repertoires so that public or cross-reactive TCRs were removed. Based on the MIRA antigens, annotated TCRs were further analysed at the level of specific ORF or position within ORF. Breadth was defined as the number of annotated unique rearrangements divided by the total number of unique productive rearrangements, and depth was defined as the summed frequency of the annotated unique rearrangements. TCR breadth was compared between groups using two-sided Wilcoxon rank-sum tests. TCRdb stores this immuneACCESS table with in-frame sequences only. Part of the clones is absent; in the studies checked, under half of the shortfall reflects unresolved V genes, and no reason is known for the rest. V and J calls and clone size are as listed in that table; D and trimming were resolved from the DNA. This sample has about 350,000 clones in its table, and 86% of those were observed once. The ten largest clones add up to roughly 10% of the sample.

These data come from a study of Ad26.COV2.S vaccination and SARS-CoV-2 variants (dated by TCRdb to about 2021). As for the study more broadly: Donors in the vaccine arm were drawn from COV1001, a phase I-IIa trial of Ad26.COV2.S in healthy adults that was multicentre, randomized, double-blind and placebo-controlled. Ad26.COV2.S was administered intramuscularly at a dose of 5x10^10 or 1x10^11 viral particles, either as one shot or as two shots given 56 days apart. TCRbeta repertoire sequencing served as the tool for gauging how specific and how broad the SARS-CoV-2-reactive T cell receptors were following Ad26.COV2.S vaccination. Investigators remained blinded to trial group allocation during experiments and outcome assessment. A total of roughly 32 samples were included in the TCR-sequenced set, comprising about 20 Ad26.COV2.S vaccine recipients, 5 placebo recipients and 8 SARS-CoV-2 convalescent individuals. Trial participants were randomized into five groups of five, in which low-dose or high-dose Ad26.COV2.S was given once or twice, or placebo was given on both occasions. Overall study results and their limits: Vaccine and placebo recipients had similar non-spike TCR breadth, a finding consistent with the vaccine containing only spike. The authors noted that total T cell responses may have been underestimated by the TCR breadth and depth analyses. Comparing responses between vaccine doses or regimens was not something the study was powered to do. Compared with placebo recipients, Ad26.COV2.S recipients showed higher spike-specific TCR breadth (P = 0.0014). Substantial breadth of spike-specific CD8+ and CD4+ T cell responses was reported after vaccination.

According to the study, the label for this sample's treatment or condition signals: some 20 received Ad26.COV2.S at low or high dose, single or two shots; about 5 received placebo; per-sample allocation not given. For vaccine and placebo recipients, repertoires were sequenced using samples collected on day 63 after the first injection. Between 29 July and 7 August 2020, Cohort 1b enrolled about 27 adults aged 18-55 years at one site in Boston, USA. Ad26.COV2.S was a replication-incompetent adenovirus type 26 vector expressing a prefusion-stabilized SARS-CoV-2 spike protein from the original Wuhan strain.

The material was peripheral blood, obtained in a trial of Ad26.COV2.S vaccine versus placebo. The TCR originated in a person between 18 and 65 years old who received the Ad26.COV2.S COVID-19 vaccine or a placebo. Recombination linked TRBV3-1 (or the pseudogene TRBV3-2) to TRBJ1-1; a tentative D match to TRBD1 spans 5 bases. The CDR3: CASSQGLGGANTEAFF. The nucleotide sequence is TGTGCCAGCAGCCAAGGTCTGGGCGGGGCGAACACTGAAGCTTTCTTT.